These 24 T cell receptor beta chains share one sample of origin, sequenced in a study of neurological immune-mediated disorders (dated by TCRdb to between 2018 and 2021). Libraries were prepared through 5' RACE. Sequencing was carried out with an Illumina HiSeq 2500. TCRdb trimmed public reads at Q25 via fastp, called clones via MiXCR and kept in-frame beta chains. Each CDR3 protein gets just one entry, which takes the most common genes and DNA from the rows behind it. For this sample the table gives tens of thousands of distinct CDR3 sequences, of which under 4% were detected only once. 7.5% to 8.5% of the sample lies in the top ten. The time point label corresponds to: longitudinal time-point 1 (baseline). What was sequenced was PBMCs. Source of these receptors: a woman aged 55-75 years with multiple sclerosis.

This clonotype was seen at least ten times. The J gene is TRBJ2-3, the V gene TRBV5-1; 9 bases fit TRBD1. Germline CDR1 is SGHRS and CDR2 is YFSETQ. This CDR3 has 16 residues. V lost 8 bases to trimming and J lost 0 bases; unmatched junction nucleotides: 10. The CDR3 here is CASNRGRPISTDTQYF. In nucleotides, the CDR3 is TGCGCCAGTAACAGGGGGCGACCCATCAGCACAGATACGCAGTATTTT.

The sample holds many counts of this clonotype. V is TRBV12-3 or TRBV12-4 and J is TRBJ2-7; D unclear. The length of the CDR3 is 14 residues. V lost 2 bases and J 5 bases, leaving 13 bases between the germline ends. CDR3 region: CASSLSPRSHEQYF. The CDR3 region has the DNA TGTGCCAGCAGTTTATCCCCAAGGAGTCACGAGCAGTACTTC.

The chain joins TRBV6-6 to TRBJ2-2, with 8 bases that match TRBD1. With V trimmed by 8 bases and J by 4 bases, 3 bases remained unmatched. The germline V gene has CDR1 MNHNY and CDR2 SVGAGI (reference sequence). CDR3 length: 13 residues. The CDR3 is CASRTGSTGELFF. The CDR3 DNA sequence: TGTGCCAGCCGGACAGGGTCCACCGGGGAGCTGTTTTTT.

This clonotype has at least ten counts. The chain joins TRBV30 to TRBJ1-2; 7 nucleotides match TRBD1. The CDR3 is made up of 14 amino acids. Germline V lookup: CDR1 GTSNPN, CDR2 SVGIG (reference sequence). Trimming removed 1 base from V and 7 bases from J; junction bases left unmatched: 9. The CDR3 protein is CAWSGQGGPFGYTF. CDR3 DNA: TGTGCCTGGAGTGGCCAGGGGGGCCCCTTTGGCTACACCTTC.

In its sample, this clonotype was seen many times. The rearrangement links TRBV12-3 or TRBV12-4 to TRBJ1-6; D is possibly TRBD1 (5 bases). Trimming removed 3 bases at V and 9 bases at J, with 12 bases between. This CDR3 is 14 amino acids long. In DNA, the CDR3 is TGTGCCAGCAGTTTCCAGGGAACGATTTCACCCCTCCACTTT. Translating gives CASSFQGTISPLHF.

This clonotype appeared many times. The V gene is TRBV7-8, the J gene TRBJ2-7; D may be TRBD1 or TRBD2 (5 bases each). The CDR3 spans 17 residues. Deletions cut 5 bases from V and 2 bases from J, with 22 bases between. CDR1 and CDR2 (germline): SGHVS, FQNEAQ. This chain's CDR3 is CASSAPEPGPKTYEQYF. The CDR3 DNA follows: TGTGCCAGCAGCGCACCTGAACCGGGACCGAAGACCTACGAGCAGTACTTC.

The chain couples TRBV6-2 or TRBV6-3 to TRBJ2-1; TRBD2 aligns across 9 bases. Germline V gene sequence: CDR1 MNHEY, CDR2 SVGEGT. This CDR3 region has 12 residues. After removal of 6 bases from V and 12 bases from J, the junction contained 6 bases not matched to a gene. The CDR3 sequence is CASRTGLARQFF. For the CDR3, the DNA is TGTGCCAGCAGAACTGGACTAGCGCGGCAGTTCTTC.

This clonotype was seen repeatedly, ten times or more. The chain has TRBV5-6 and TRBJ1-2; a weak D match, TRBD1 (5 bases). The CDR3 covers 15 residues. V lost 0 bases to trimming and J lost 7 bases, with 16 bases between them. Per the germline V gene, CDR1 is SGHDT and CDR2 is YYEEEE. CDR3 region: CASSLGSAGRSGYTF. CDR3 DNA sequence: TGTGCCAGCAGCTTGGGGTCGGCAGGGCGTAGTGGCTACACCTTC.

Details on this clonotype: The CDR3 ends on some other residue instead of the conserved phenylalanine or tryptophan, so this is likely a read error. The DNA is left out, because the CDR3 cannot be placed on it with certainty; the CDR3 is given as TCRdb lists it. The V and J genes are TRBV12-3 or TRBV12-4 and TRBJ1-1. The CDR3 is 13 residues long, counting both termini. CDR3 sequence reads: CASNGQPNTEVFI.

This clonotype was observed many times. V and J are TRBV29-1 and TRBJ2-1, with TRBD2 matching over 8 bases. Germline V lookup: CDR1 SQVTM, CDR2 ANQGSEA. The length of the CDR3 is 12 residues. The V gene end was trimmed by 8 bases and the J gene end by 5 bases; junction bases not matched to a gene: 5. This CDR3 reads CSSSGFNNEQFF. DNA of the CDR3: TGCAGCTCTAGCGGGTTCAACAATGAGCAGTTCTTC.

This clonotype was counted at least ten times. The CDR3 nucleotides read TGTGCCATCAGTGAGCCCGGGACAGGGGGAAACACCATATATTTT. Protein product: CAISEPGTGGNTIYF. This chain connects TRBV10-3 to TRBJ1-3; TRBD1 matches at 9 bases. CDR1 is ENHRY, CDR2 SYGVKD, per germline. The CDR3 contains 15 residues. V shed 2 bases and J 4 bases; nucleotides not matched to a gene: 3.

This clonotype was seen ten or more times. The chain has TRBV5-1 and TRBJ2-7; D is unresolved. This CDR3 spans 14 amino acids. The germline V gene encodes CDR1 SGHRS and CDR2 YFSETQ. V was clipped by 0 bases and J by 7 bases, with 14 bases between them. The CDR3 nucleotides read TGCGCCAGCAGCTTGGACGGCGTCTCCTCAGAGCAGTACTTC. Amino acid sequence: CASSLDGVSSEQYF.

This clonotype occurred many times. The V call is TRBV6-5, the J call TRBJ1-1, with unresolved D. The V gene lost 6 bases and the J gene lost 1 base, with 9 bases spanning the gap. Per the germline V gene, CDR1 is MNHEY and CDR2 is SVGAGI. The CDR3 has 13 amino acids. The CDR3: CASSWGSNTEAFF. The CDR3 DNA is TGTGCCAGCAGCTGGGGTTCGAACACTGAAGCTTTCTTT.

This clonotype was seen at least ten times. V and J are TRBV12-3 or TRBV12-4 and TRBJ2-3; 11 bases match TRBD2. The CDR3 spans 17 residues. The V gene end was trimmed by 3 bases and the J gene end by 7 bases; junction bases not matched to a gene: 12. CDR3 sequence (DNA): TGTGCCAGCAGTTTGTCCACTAGCGGGGGCGTACGAAATACGCAGTATTTT. Translating gives CASSLSTSGGVRNTQYF.

This clonotype was detected many times. A much larger clone sits a single nucleotide away, making a read error possible. This chain uses TRBV5-1 with TRBJ2-7, with D possibly being TRBD1 (5 bases). CDR1 is SGHRS, CDR2 YFSETQ, per germline. This CDR3 region has 14 residues. V was pared by 0 bases and J by 4 bases, with 11 bases between. The CDR3 reads CASSLEKGKYEQYF. Here the CDR3 DNA reads TGCGCCAGCAGCTTGGAGAAGGGGAAATACGAGCAGTACTTC.

The sample holds many counts of this clonotype. The CDR3 coding sequence is TGTGCCAGCAGTTTATCCTGGAGGCGGGGCGGGGAGCTGTTTTTT. Translated: CASSLSWRRGGELFF. The chain couples TRBV27 to TRBJ2-2; D may be TRBD2 (6 bases). CDR1 and CDR2 from the germline V gene are MNHEY and SMNVEV (reference sequence). The CDR3 loop spans 15 amino acids. Trimming cost V 0 bases and J 7 bases, with 12 bases left between them.

This clonotype is medium-sized in the sample. The rearrangement links TRBV29-1 to TRBJ1-1; 9 bases align to TRBD1. Unmatched junction bases numbered 2, after V lost 2 bases and J lost 4 bases. Germline CDR1 reads SQVTM; CDR2 reads ANQGSEA. The CDR3 is 13 residues long. The CDR3 DNA follows: TGCAGCGTTGAACAGACAGGGGGCACTGAAGCTTTCTTT. Amino acids: CSVEQTGGTEAFF.

This clonotype was counted at least ten times. A much larger clone is a single base away; this may be a read error. This is likely a read error, given that the CDR3 carries no conserved phenylalanine or tryptophan at its end. V and J are TRBV12-3 or TRBV12-4 and TRBJ1-2, with D uncertain. V lost 6 bases and J lost 7, with 15 bases in between. This CDR3 contains 13 residues. CDR3 loop: CASRPGGVVGYTC. CDR3 sequence (DNA): TGTGCCAGCAGACCCGGCGGGGTAGTTGGCTACACCTGC.

This chain connects TRBV20-1 to TRBJ2-1, with unresolved D. The CDR3 spans 12 residues. The V end lost 2 bases, the J end lost 2 bases, and 4 bases lay between the germline ends. CDR1 is DFQATT and CDR2 is SNEGSKA in the germline V gene (reference sequence). DNA of the CDR3: TGCAGTGCTAGACATACCTACAATGAGCAGTTCTTC. Protein: CSARHTYNEQFF.

The chain is built from TRBV18 and TRBJ1-2; a weak D match, TRBD1 (5 bases). The germline V gene has CDR1 KGHSH and CDR2 LQKENI. CDR3 length equals 17 residues. V lost 6 bases and J 4 bases, leaving 24 bases between the germline ends. In DNA form, the CDR3 reads TGTGCCAGCTCGAGGGGCGGGTCCAACACAGAAATCTATGGCTACACCTTC. This translates into CASSRGGSNTEIYGYTF.

The chain couples TRBV18 to TRBJ1-1, with D unresolved. CDR1 KGHSH and CDR2 LQKENI come from the germline V gene. CDR3 length: 13 residues. The ends were cut back, 6 bases at V and 1 base at J, with 9 bases in the middle. The CDR3 DNA reads as TGTGCCAGCTCCGAGGGCCAGAACACTGAAGCTTTCTTT. Translating it yields CASSEGQNTEAFF.

This clonotype was seen at least ten times. V is TRBV2 and J is TRBJ2-3, with 7 bases fitting TRBD2. The germline CDR1 and CDR2 sequences are SNHLY and FYNNEI. V was clipped by 6 bases and J by 4 bases; unmatched bases: 10. The CDR3 length is 15 residues. The CDR3 sequence: CASRSLSGVADTQYF. The CDR3 DNA reads as TGTGCCAGCAGGTCACTAAGCGGGGTGGCAGATACGCAGTATTTT.

This clonotype has ten or more counts. The V gene is TRBV29-1, the J gene TRBJ1-3, with a weak D call TRBD1 (6 bases). CDR3 length equals 13 residues. Trimming shortened V by 7 bases and J by 2 bases, and 12 bases separated the two germline ends. From germline, CDR1 is SQVTM and CDR2 ANQGSEA. CDR3 sequence reads: CSANRETGNTIYF. Here the CDR3 DNA reads TGCAGCGCAAACAGGGAAACTGGAAACACCATATATTTT.

This clonotype rates as medium-sized. This sequence joins TRBV10-2 and TRBJ2-5, with D possibly TRBD1 on 6 matching bases. The V end lost 6 bases, the J end lost 5 bases, and 13 bases lay between the germline ends. The CDR3 contains 13 residues. The germline V gene encodes CDR1 WSHSY and CDR2 SAAADI. As DNA, the CDR3 is TGCGCCAGCAGCATACAGGGTTGGGAGACCCAGTACTTC. This sequence encodes CASSIQGWETQYF.